The T cell receptor (beta chain) described here comes from a study of T-cell reconstitution after alpha-beta-depleted transplantation in children. General study findings and limits: Roughly two months post-transplant, alpha-beta T cells reportedly originated from several hundred graft clones that had expanded.

Unique molecular identifiers were incorporated when the TCRbeta library was constructed. TCRdb reprocessed the PCR reads via MiXCR and lists one record per CDR3 protein. The table shows hundreds of thousands of distinct CDR3 sequences, with over 10% occurring only once. This clonotype was seen a handful of times. The antigen is unknown. Germline-derived CDR1 and CDR2 are SGDLS and YYNGEE. The CDR3 spans 14 residues. Trimming pared 0 bases from V and 4 bases from J, leaving 9 bases between. The chain links TRBV9 to TRBJ2-3; possibly TRBD1 or TRBD2 for D (5 bases each). The source was PBMCs, mostly from graft donor cells, collected 360 days after TCRalphabeta/CD19-depleted stem cell transplant. The receptor comes from a male patient younger than 18 who had a stem cell transplant for acute myeloid leukemia, so the T cells may come from the graft donor. CDR3 DNA: TGTGCCAGCAGCGTAGTAGGGACCTCAGATACGCAGTATTTT. It specifies CASSVVGTSDTQYF.